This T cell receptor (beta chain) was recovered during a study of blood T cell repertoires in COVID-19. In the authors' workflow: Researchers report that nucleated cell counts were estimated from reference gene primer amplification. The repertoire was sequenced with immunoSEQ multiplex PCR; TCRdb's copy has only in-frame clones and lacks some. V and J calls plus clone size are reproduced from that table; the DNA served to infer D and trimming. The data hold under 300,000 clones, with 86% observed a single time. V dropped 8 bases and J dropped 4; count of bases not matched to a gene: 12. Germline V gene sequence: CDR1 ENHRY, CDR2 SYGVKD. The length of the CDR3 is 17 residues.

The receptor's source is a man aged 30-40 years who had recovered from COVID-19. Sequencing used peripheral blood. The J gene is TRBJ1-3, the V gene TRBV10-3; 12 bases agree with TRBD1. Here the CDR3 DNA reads TGTGCCATCGGAGGTGGGACAGGGGGCGCAGAAGGAAACACCATATATTTT. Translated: CAIGGGTGGAEGNTIYF.